Following are 19 T cell receptor beta chains from one sample sequenced in a study of blood T cell repertoires in COVID-19 (dated by TCRdb to 2018 to 2021). Library preparation was by the immunoSEQ multiplex PCR assay. In TCRdb, the immuneACCESS table is reduced to in-frame sequences with V and J assigned. These tables do not hold every clone; where another copy was compared, an unresolved V gene accounts for under half, and the others remain unexplained. The sample contains about 130,000 clones, 65% to 90% of them found a single time. Jointly, the top ten make up 27% of the sample. The source material was peripheral blood. The origin of the receptors is a woman of 80 years or more with acute or convalescent COVID-19.

The V gene is TRBV5-4, the J gene TRBJ1-2; D may be TRBD1 (6 bases). This CDR3 is 14 amino acids long. V was clipped by 5 bases and J by 8 bases, with 19 bases between them. CDR1 and CDR2 from the germline V gene are SGHNT and YYREEE (reference sequence). The CDR3 coding sequence is TGTGCCAGCAGGTCGGACAGTGAGTTGAGGGGCTACACCTTC. Translation gives CASRSDSELRGYTF.

The rearrangement uses TRBV19 and TRBJ2-5, with 7 bases matching TRBD2. The V segment lost 8 bases and the J segment 5 bases; nucleotides outside the gene matches: 14. The CDR3 consists of 15 residues. Germline V gives CDR1 LNHDA, CDR2 SQIVND (reference sequence). In nucleotides, the CDR3 is TGTGCCAGTTCCCGGAGCGGGGTTCTCTGGGAGACCCAGTACTTC. It specifies CASSRSGVLWETQYF.

The genes are TRBV18 and TRBJ1-1; unclear D gene. V was pared by 0 bases and J by 7 bases, with 9 bases between. This CDR3 has 13 residues. Germline V gene lookup returns CDR1 KGHSH and CDR2 LQKENI. The CDR3 loop is CASSPPSYFEAFF. CDR3 sequence (DNA): TGTGCCAGCTCACCACCAAGCTACTTTGAAGCTTTCTTT. Complete variable domain (other parts from reference TRBV18 and TRBJ1-1): NAGVMQNPRHLVRRRGQEARLRCSPMKGHSHVYWYRQLPEEGLKFMVYLQKENIIDESGMPKERFSAEFPKEGPSILRIQQVVRGDSAAYFCASSPPSYFEAFFGQGTRLTVV.

The CDR3 loop is CASSRPPGEQFF. CDR3 DNA sequence: TGTGCCAGCTCCCGACCCCCAGGGGAGCAGTTCTTC. The V and J genes are TRBV18 and TRBJ2-1; a possible D gene is TRBD1 (5 bases). V dropped 6 bases and J dropped 10 bases, with 13 bases sitting between them. Germline V lookup: CDR1 KGHSH, CDR2 LQKENI. CDR3 size: 12 residues.

The chain carries TRBV5-1 and TRBJ2-2; D is unclear. V gave up 1 base and J gave up 2 bases, with 6 bases separating them. Germline values: CDR1 SGHRS, CDR2 YFSETQ. The CDR3 covers 14 residues. CDR3 amino acids: CASSLILNTGELFF. The CDR3 DNA reads as TGCGCCAGCAGCTTGATTCTAAACACCGGGGAGCTGTTTTTT.

The chain employs TRBV5-6 and TRBJ1-6; D perhaps matches TRBD1 (6 bases). The CDR3 consists of 15 residues. Per germline, CDR1 SGHDT and CDR2 YYEEEE. Trimming removed 1 base at V and 7 bases at J, with 12 bases between. The CDR3 DNA sequence: TGTGCCAGCAGCTTGCTCCCAGGGGACAATTCACCCCTCCACTTT. Translating gives CASSLLPGDNSPLHF.

The rearrangement links TRBV2 to TRBJ2-3, with D unclear. V was pared by 6 bases and J by 4 bases, with 11 bases between. From germline, CDR1 is SNHLY and CDR2 FYNNEI. The CDR3 has 13 residues. This CDR3 reads CASRLPVADTQYF. The CDR3 region has the DNA TGTGCCAGCAGGCTACCGGTCGCAGATACGCAGTATTTT.

The chain is built from TRBV21-1 and TRBJ1-5; the listed D gene, TRBD1, was not tested against the DNA. TRBV21-1 is a pseudogene. CDR3 length equals 20 residues. In nucleotides, the CDR3 is TGTGCCAGCAGCAAACCTCCCGGGCAGGCAGGGTCTTATAGCAATCAGCCCCAGCATTTT. It codes for CASSKPPGQAGSYSNQPQHF.

This chain connects TRBV5-1 to TRBJ2-7; tentative D call: TRBD1 (7 bases). The germline CDR1 and CDR2 sequences are SGHRS and YFSETQ. Trimming removed 1 base from V and 7 bases from J, with 21 bases in between. The CDR3 loop spans 16 amino acids. The DNA for the CDR3 is TGCGCCAGCAGCTTGCACAAAAAACTGACAGGGAGGGAGCAGTACGTC. This encodes CASSLHKKLTGREQYV.

The rearrangement links TRBV27 to TRBJ2-7, with D possibly being TRBD1 (6 bases). The length of the CDR3 is 13 residues. Germline V gene data show CDR1 as MNHEY and CDR2 as SMNVEV (reference sequence). Deletions cut 6 bases from V and 2 bases from J, with 11 bases between. The CDR3 nucleotides read TGTGCCAGCAGCCGGACAGATGCCTACGAGCAGTACTTC. As protein: CASSRTDAYEQYF.

This clone was counted only a few times. The chain links TRBV12-3 or TRBV12-4 to TRBJ1-1; a possible D gene is TRBD1 (6 bases). V was trimmed by 4 bases and J by 9 bases, leaving 15 bases between them. This CDR3 is built from 13 residues. The CDR3 DNA reads as TGTGCCAGCAGTTCTCGGACAGACCGCAAAGCTTTCTTT. Translation gives CASSSRTDRKAFF.

The V gene is TRBV5-4, the J gene TRBJ2-5; 9 nucleotides match TRBD1. V gave up 4 bases and J gave up 3 bases; unmatched junction bases: 4. The CDR3 totals 14 residues. The germline gives CDR1 SGHNT, CDR2 YYREEE (reference sequence). The CDR3 region has the DNA TGTGCCAGCAGCCCCGGGACAGGGAAAGAGACCCAGTACTTC. Protein sequence: CASSPGTGKETQYF. Full variable domain (remainder filled in from reference TRBV5-4 and TRBJ2-5): ETGVTQSPTHLIKTRGQQVTLRCSSQSGHNTVSWYQQALGQGPQFIFQYYREEENGRGNFPPRFSGLQFPNYSSELNVNALELDDSALYLCASSPGTGKETQYFGPGTRLLVL.

The chain links TRBV5-1 to TRBJ2-1; tentative D call: TRBD1 (5 bases). The CDR3 contains 14 residues. Trimming took off 3 bases at V and 4 bases at J, with 11 bases between the two ends. In germline, CDR1 is SGHRS, CDR2 YFSETQ. In nucleotides, the CDR3 is TGCGCCAGCAGCTCTGACAGCATATACAATGAGCAGTTCTTC. It translates to CASSSDSIYNEQFF.

The chain uses TRBV5-4 and TRBJ1-6, with D possibly being TRBD1 (6 bases). The CDR3 totals 14 residues. Germline CDR1 is SGHNT and CDR2 is YYREEE (reference sequence). V gave up 4 bases and J gave up 7 bases, with 12 bases separating them. CDR3 sequence: CASSIGTPNSPLHF. CDR3 nucleotides: TGTGCCAGCAGCATCGGGACACCCAATTCACCCCTCCACTTT.

This clone was seen repeatedly, ten times or more. The genes are TRBV4-1 and TRBJ2-1, with D hard to call. V lost 3 bases and J lost 7, with 10 bases in between. CDR1 MGHRA and CDR2 YSYEKL come from the germline V gene. The CDR3 has 13 amino acids. CDR3 nucleotide sequence: TGCGCCAGCAGCCAGCTCCCTAGGAATGAGCAGTTCTTC. Protein product: CASSQLPRNEQFF.

This clone was detected only a few times. The CDR3 bases are TGTGCCAGCAGTGCCTCGACAGGGGGCCCCCAGCCCCAGCATTTT. The encoded protein is CASSASTGGPQPQHF. This chain links TRBV2 with TRBJ1-5; 10 positions match TRBD1. CDR1 SNHLY and CDR2 FYNNEI come from the germline V gene. The CDR3 covers 15 residues. Losses at the gene ends were 4 bases for V and 7 bases for J; bases not matched to a gene: 7.

This chain connects TRBV3-1 (or the pseudogene TRBV3-2) to TRBJ1-5; the D is unclear. This CDR3 has 13 residues. V was trimmed by 0 bases and J by 7 bases, leaving 7 bases between them. Looked up from germline, CDR1 is LGHDT and CDR2 is YNNKEL (reference sequence). CDR3 nucleotides: TGTGCCAGCAGCCAAGATTTACTACAGCCCCAGCATTTT. It yields the protein CASSQDLLQPQHF.

The chain combines TRBV18 with TRBJ2-6, with 8 bases that match TRBD1. V lost 6 bases to trimming and J lost 13 bases; unmatched junction nucleotides: 14. From germline, CDR1 is KGHSH and CDR2 LQKENI. The CDR3 extends over 15 amino acids. As DNA, the CDR3 is TGTGCCAGCTCCGCCACCGGGACAGGCTCGTTTGTCCTGACTTTC. Translation gives CASSATGTGSFVLTF.

V usage is TRBV10-3 and J usage is TRBJ1-6, with 7 bases identical to TRBD1. The CDR3 consists of 16 residues. Looked up from germline, CDR1 is ENHRY and CDR2 is SYGVKD. The J segment lost 6 bases and the V segment lost 0 bases, leaving 5 bases of the junction unmatched. The DNA for the CDR3 is TGTGCCATCAGTGAGTCGAAAGGGACAGCTAATTCACCCCTCCACTTT. It yields the protein CAISESKGTANSPLHF.